One sample yielded the 28 T cell receptor beta chains listed below, sequenced in a study of molecular identifiers for immune sequencing clone quantification. Each CDR3 protein gets one entry after TCRdb re-called the PCR reads with MiXCR. The repertoire includes some 35,000 distinct CDR3 sequences, 19% of them detected once, and approximately 1.2% sits in the top ten. The material sequenced was naive CD8+ T cells from blood, with Jurkat cell RNA spiked in. This sample's subset: FACS-sorted CD8+CD4-CCR7+CD45RA+ naive T cells. These receptor sequences come from a human donor in good health. Some libraries in this study had Jurkat cell RNA spiked in.

This clonotype was detected many times. The gene calls are TRBV20-1 and TRBJ2-7; unclear D gene. This CDR3 is 13 amino acids long. Germline-derived CDR1 and CDR2 are DFQATT and SNEGSKA (reference sequence). V was pared by 3 bases and J by 3 bases, with 12 bases between. As DNA, the CDR3 is TGCAGTGCTAGGTCCACCGCAAACTACGAGCAGTACTTC. Its protein product is CSARSTANYEQYF.

As to this clonotype: A much larger clone differs from this one at a single base, so this may be a read error. The chain joins TRBV20-1 to TRBJ1-1; D not certain. Between the trimmed V and J ends, which lost 5 bases and 0 bases, there was a span of 7 bases. The CDR3 loop spans 12 amino acids. Germline lookup yields CDR1 DFQATT and CDR2 SNEGSKA (reference sequence). CDR3 DNA sequence: TGCAGTGCTCTGAACGTGAACACTGAAGCTTTCTTT. This codes for CSALNVNTEAFF.

The genes are TRBV12-5 and TRBJ2-1; 11 bases are a match to TRBD2. The CDR3 is made up of 15 amino acids. Per germline, CDR1 LGHNT and CDR2 FRNRAP. V was clipped by 3 bases and J by 5 bases; unmatched bases: 3. CDR3 sequence reads: CASGFGTSGNNEQFF. In DNA form, the CDR3 reads TGTGCTAGTGGTTTCGGGACTAGCGGTAACAATGAGCAGTTCTTC.

This clonotype occurred many times. The chain links TRBV15 to TRBJ2-2, with D possibly TRBD2 on 5 matching bases. V gave up 5 bases and J gave up 0 bases, with 10 bases separating them. Germline loops: CDR1 LNHNV, CDR2 YYDKDF (reference sequence). CDR3 size: 15 residues. The CDR3 nucleotides read TGTGCCACCAGCGCCTGGACTTCGAACACCGGGGAGCTGTTTTTT. It is translated as CATSAWTSNTGELFF.

The chain couples TRBV9 to TRBJ2-1, with 7 bases matching TRBD2. Germline loops: CDR1 SGDLS, CDR2 YYNGEE. Unmatched junction bases numbered 3, after V lost 0 bases and J lost 3 bases. The CDR3 is 15 residues long. For the CDR3, the DNA is TGTGCCAGCAGCGTAGGAACGGGAGGCTACAATGAGCAGTTCTTC. It encodes CASSVGTGGYNEQFF.

The CDR3 DNA follows: TGTGCCAGCAGTCCGACCGGGACTAGCGTGTTCTACGAGCAGTACTTC. Protein: CASSPTGTSVFYEQYF. The chain has TRBV27 and TRBJ2-7; 10 nucleotides align to TRBD2. From germline, CDR1 is MNHEY and CDR2 SMNVEV (reference sequence). Trimming cost V 5 bases and J 3 bases; bases outside gene matches: 10. The CDR3 spans 16 residues.

For this clonotype: This may be a read error: a much more frequent sequence differs by one nucleotide. The chain carries TRBV6-5 and TRBJ2-7; D might be TRBD2 (6 bases). CDR3 length: 14 amino acids. Looked up from germline, CDR1 is MNHEY and CDR2 is SVGAGI. Trimming left V 6 bases short and J 6 bases short, with 18 bases between. In DNA, the CDR3 is TGTGCCAGCAGGCCGGGACGGGGGACGAGCGAGCAGTACTTC. Its translation: CASRPGRGTSEQYF.

This clonotype showed up many times. The rearrangement joins TRBV9 to TRBJ2-6; unclear D gene. Germline assignment: CDR1 SGDLS and CDR2 YYNGEE. The CDR3 is 15 amino acids. Trimming shortened V by 3 bases and J by 1 base, and 8 bases separated the two germline ends. The CDR3 loop reads CASSEVRSGANVLTF. Written as DNA, the CDR3 is TGTGCCAGCAGCGAAGTCCGGTCTGGGGCCAACGTCCTGACTTTC.

At least ten counts were recorded for this clonotype. This chain uses TRBV9 with TRBJ2-3, with D perhaps matching TRBD2 (5 bases). Germline CDR1 reads SGDLS; CDR2 reads YYNGEE. The V end lost 4 bases, the J end lost 2 bases, and 17 bases lay between the germline ends. The CDR3 is 16 residues long. In nucleotides, the CDR3 is TGTGCCAGCAGCCCCCCTTTCGGGGAATCCACAGATACGCAGTATTTT. Translation: CASSPPFGESTDTQYF.

At least ten counts were recorded for this clonotype. This chain links TRBV5-5 with TRBJ2-3, with TRBD1 identical over 10 bases. The CDR3 covers 16 residues. CDR1 is SGHKS, CDR2 YYEKEE, per germline (reference sequence). The V and J ends lost 4 bases and 0 bases, in that order; junction bases with no gene match: 5. The chain's CDR3 is CASSPGTGVSTDTQYF. CDR3 nucleotides: TGTGCCAGCAGCCCCGGGACAGGGGTAAGCACAGATACGCAGTATTTT.

This clonotype was counted ten times or more. V gene TRBV6-5 combines with J gene TRBJ2-7; tentative D call: TRBD1 (6 bases). In germline, CDR1 is MNHEY, CDR2 SVGAGI. This CDR3 contains 15 residues. V was clipped by 3 bases and J by 0 bases, with 12 bases between them. CDR3 in amino acids: CASSYGTGNSYEQYF. The CDR3 nucleotides are TGTGCCAGCAGTTATGGAACAGGGAACTCCTACGAGCAGTACTTC.

This clonotype was observed many times. The chain carries TRBV4-1 and TRBJ2-7, with D perhaps assigned TRBD1 or TRBD2 (6 bases each). Germline V gene data show CDR1 as MGHRA and CDR2 as YSYEKL. The CDR3 loop spans 12 amino acids. Deletions cut 5 bases from V and 4 bases from J, with 9 bases between. CDR3 in DNA: TGCGCCAGCAGCGGAGGGGGGTACGAGCAGTACTTC. It codes for CASSGGGYEQYF.

This clonotype came up many times. V and J are TRBV6-6 and TRBJ2-6; 8 bases agree with TRBD1. This CDR3 is built from 20 residues. Per the germline V gene, CDR1 is MNHNY and CDR2 is SVGAGI (reference sequence). J was trimmed by 0 bases and V by 2 bases; bases with no gene match: 12. CDR3 coding DNA: TGTGCCAGCAGTTACCAACCAGGGACAGGCGGTTTCTCTGGGGCCAACGTCCTGACTTTC. Translated, it gives CASSYQPGTGGFSGANVLTF.

The CDR3 loop is CAISEKDRENTEAFF. In DNA, the CDR3 is TGTGCCATCAGTGAAAAGGACAGGGAGAACACTGAAGCTTTCTTT. The V gene is TRBV10-3, the J gene TRBJ1-1; TRBD1 matches 8 bases. The CDR3 runs 15 residues. The germline V gene has CDR1 ENHRY and CDR2 SYGVKD. V shed 3 bases, J shed 1 base, and the junction held 4 bases outside the gene matches.

The sample holds many counts of this clonotype. The chain combines TRBV3-1 with TRBJ2-5; no clear D gene. V lost 2 bases and J 5 bases, leaving 12 bases between the germline ends. This CDR3 has 14 residues. Germline CDR1 is LGHDT and CDR2 is YNNKEL (reference sequence). The CDR3 protein is CASSQFLETETQYF. For the CDR3, the DNA is TGTGCCAGCAGCCAATTTCTGGAGACGGAGACCCAGTACTTC.

In this sample, this clonotype turned up many times. The chain carries TRBV10-3 and TRBJ2-6; no clear D. Trimming removed 2 bases at V and 0 bases at J, with 5 bases between. The CDR3 is 15 residues long. Germline CDR1 reads ENHRY; CDR2 reads SYGVKD. CDR3 DNA: TGTGCCATCAGTGAGGATAGCTCTGGGGCCAACGTCCTGACTTTC. Translating it yields CAISEDSSGANVLTF.

Points on this clonotype: The conserved phenylalanine or tryptophan normally closing the CDR3 is absent here, so this likely arose from a read error. The gene calls are TRBV7-9 and TRBJ2-5, with D unresolved. CDR1 SEHNR and CDR2 FQNEAQ come from the germline V gene (reference sequence). Trimming stripped 4 bases from V and 2 bases from J, with 8 bases between. This CDR3 has 13 residues. CDR3 sequence reads: CASSSTVQETQYS. The CDR3 nucleotides read TGTGCCAGCAGCTCGACGGTGCAAGAGACCCAGTACTCC.

The chain combines TRBV6-2 or TRBV6-3 with TRBJ2-1, with TRBD1 matching 8 bases. CDR1 and CDR2 from the germline V gene are MNHEY and SVGEGT. The CDR3 totals 14 residues. J was trimmed by 3 bases and V by 7 bases; bases with no gene match: 5. CDR3 sequence (DNA): TGTGCCAGCAACTACAGGGGGGACTACAATGAGCAGTTCTTC. Amino acid sequence: CASNYRGDYNEQFF.

This clonotype has a count of ten or more. This chain connects TRBV27 to TRBJ2-5, with D possibly TRBD2 on 5 matching bases. Germline V gene data show CDR1 as MNHEY and CDR2 as SMNVEV (reference sequence). Trimming shortened V by 5 bases and J by 6 bases, and 13 bases separated the two germline ends. The CDR3 runs 13 residues. CDR3 sequence: CASSPGHGKTQYF. In DNA, the CDR3 is TGTGCCAGCAGTCCGGGCCACGGGAAGACCCAGTACTTC.

This clonotype was picked up a small number of times. The rearrangement joins TRBV18 to TRBJ2-5, with D maybe TRBD1 (6 bases). The CDR3 sequence is 13 residues long. With 8 bases removed from V and 2 bases from J, the gap between germline ends came to 12 bases. Germline V gene lookup returns CDR1 KGHSH and CDR2 LQKENI. CDR3 in DNA: TGTGCCAGCCGCGAAGGGGGACAAGAGACCCAGTACTTC. Encoded protein: CASREGGQETQYF.

This clonotype was observed at least ten times. This chain connects TRBV16 to TRBJ2-7; 11 bases match TRBD1. The CDR3 runs 15 residues. Trimming took 0 bases from V and 5 from J; bases not matched to a gene: 3. The V gene's germline CDR1 is KGHSY and CDR2 FQNENV. In DNA form, the CDR3 reads TGTGCCAGCAGCCAATCTGGGACAGGGGGTGACGAGCAGTACTTC. Translated: CASSQSGTGGDEQYF.

Ten or more counts support this clonotype. The chain recombines TRBV5-5 with TRBJ1-2, with a tentative D call TRBD1 (6 bases). CDR3 size: 14 residues. Per germline, CDR1 SGHKS and CDR2 YYEKEE (reference sequence). Trimming left V 1 base short and J 5 bases short, with 12 bases between. CDR3 in amino acids: CASSLWTEKYGYTF. The CDR3 bases are TGTGCCAGCAGCTTGTGGACAGAAAAATATGGCTACACCTTC.

This clonotype was detected many times. The chain uses TRBV12-3 or TRBV12-4 and TRBJ2-3; no clear D. This CDR3 comprises 14 residues. V lost 5 bases and J lost 2, with 11 bases in between. The CDR3 bases are TGTGCCAGCAGTCTGGGTGGGGTCACAGATACGCAGTATTTT. Residues: CASSLGGVTDTQYF.

This rearrangement joins TRBV4-3 to TRBJ2-7; 12 bases fit TRBD2. Germline CDR1 LGHNA, CDR2 YSLEER. Unmatched junction bases numbered 13, after V lost 1 base and J lost 6 bases. CDR3 size: 18 residues. CDR3 DNA sequence: TGCGCCAGCAGCCAAGGTGGGCTAGCGGGGGGGCTGATACGCGAGCAGTACTTC. Translating it yields CASSQGGLAGGLIREQYF.

This clonotype has only a few counts. The V gene is TRBV20-1, the J gene TRBJ2-7; D is possibly TRBD2 (5 bases). From germline, CDR1 is DFQATT and CDR2 SNEGSKA (reference sequence). With 2 bases removed from V and 5 bases from J, the gap between germline ends came to 16 bases. This CDR3 contains 14 residues. The CDR3 region is CSARRRGTNNEQYF. The CDR3 bases are TGCAGTGCTAGACGTCGGGGTACTAATAACGAGCAGTACTTC.

In its sample, this clonotype was seen many times. This chain connects TRBV7-9 to TRBJ2-3; D possibly corresponds to TRBD1 (6 bases). The germline V gene has CDR1 SEHNR and CDR2 FQNEAQ (reference sequence). Trimming removed 3 bases at V and 6 bases at J, with 13 bases between. This CDR3 spans 14 amino acids. This chain's CDR3 is CASSLGTSADTQYF. The CDR3 coding sequence is TGTGCCAGCAGCTTGGGGACATCGGCGGATACGCAGTATTTT.

This clonotype was recorded a few times. It may be a read error: a sequence one base away is much more abundant. This sequence joins TRBV18 and TRBJ1-2; D perhaps matches TRBD1 (5 bases). The V end was cut by 6 bases, the J end by 0 bases, with 14 bases between. Germline CDR1 and CDR2: KGHSH and LQKENI. The CDR3 sequence is 15 residues long. The CDR3 DNA reads TGTGCCAGCTCCACCAGGGAGCCCACTAACTATGGCTACACCTTC. It encodes CASSTREPTNYGYTF.

Ten or more counts support this clonotype. This chain uses TRBV2 with TRBJ1-5, with TRBD1 as a possible D gene (5 bases). The CDR3 totals 15 residues. Trimming pared 1 base from V and 6 bases from J, leaving 13 bases between. The germline V gene encodes CDR1 SNHLY and CDR2 FYNNEI. CDR3 amino acids: CASSEGARGVQPQHF. CDR3 nucleotide sequence: TGTGCCAGCAGTGAAGGTGCGAGGGGAGTTCAGCCCCAGCATTTT.